This T cell receptor beta chain was sequenced for a study of T cell responses to AZD1222 COVID-19 vaccine. Study observations and caveats: Spike-specific TCR breadth and depth rose after two AZD1222 doses. A reported finding is that nearly half of spike-specific TCRs target unmutated variant regions.

Trimming left V 6 bases short and J 3 bases short, with 15 bases between. Germline-derived CDR1 and CDR2 are MDHEN and SYDVKM. CDR3 size: 15 residues. Worth noting for this clone: Its antigen is not identified.

TCRdb keeps only in-frame clones here, not all; method: immunoSEQ multiplex PCR. The sample contains 120,000 or so clones, about nine tenths of which appear only once. The clonotype was recovered from an adult who received the AZD1222 COVID-19 vaccine. This chain joins TRBV28 and TRBJ1-3; no clear D. Sequenced here: peripheral blood, sampled 28 days after the second AZD1222 dose. CDR3 nucleotide sequence: TGTGCCAGCAGCCTGATTCTGGGTAATGGAAACACCATATATTTT. Amino acid sequence: CASSLILGNGNTIYF. Looking up the rest from reference TRBV28 and TRBJ1-3 gives the full variable domain: DVKVTQSSRYLVKRTGEKVFLECVQDMDHENMFWYRQDPGLGLRLIYFSYDVKMKEKGDIPEGYSVSREKKERFSLILESASTNQTSMYLCASSLILGNGNTIYFGEGSWLTVV.